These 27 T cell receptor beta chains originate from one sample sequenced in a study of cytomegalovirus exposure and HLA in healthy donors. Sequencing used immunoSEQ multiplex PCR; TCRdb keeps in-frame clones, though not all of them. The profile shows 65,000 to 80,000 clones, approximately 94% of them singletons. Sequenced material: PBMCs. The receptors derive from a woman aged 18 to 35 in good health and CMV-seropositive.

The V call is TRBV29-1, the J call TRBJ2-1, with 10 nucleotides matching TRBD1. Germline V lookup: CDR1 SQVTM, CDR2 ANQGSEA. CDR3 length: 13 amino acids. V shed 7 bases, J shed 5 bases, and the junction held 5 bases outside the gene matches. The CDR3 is CSGGTGEHNEQFF. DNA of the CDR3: TGCAGCGGTGGGACAGGGGAACACAATGAGCAGTTCTTC.

The CDR3 reads CASSRGVAGAMDEQYF. CDR3 nucleotide sequence: TGTGCCAGCAGCCGGGGAGTAGCGGGAGCGATGGACGAGCAGTACTTC. The chain uses TRBV7-6 and TRBJ2-7; 9 bases fit TRBD2. Germline CDR1 SGHVS, CDR2 FNYEAQ. The V gene end was trimmed by 5 bases and the J gene end by 5 bases; junction bases not matched to a gene: 13. The CDR3 has 16 amino acids.

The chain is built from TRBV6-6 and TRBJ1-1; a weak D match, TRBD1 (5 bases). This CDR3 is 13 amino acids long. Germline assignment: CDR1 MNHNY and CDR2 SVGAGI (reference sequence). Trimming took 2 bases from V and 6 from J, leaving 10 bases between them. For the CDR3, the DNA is TGTGCCAGCAGTTACCAGGGTACGTCTGAAGCTTTCTTT. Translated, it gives CASSYQGTSEAFF.

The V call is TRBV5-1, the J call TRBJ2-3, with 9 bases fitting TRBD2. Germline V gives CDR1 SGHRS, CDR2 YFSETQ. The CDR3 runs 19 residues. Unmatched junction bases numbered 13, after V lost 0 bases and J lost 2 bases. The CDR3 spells CASSLGGSGSLTFTDTQYF. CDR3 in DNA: TGCGCCAGCAGCTTGGGGGGTAGCGGGAGCCTCACATTCACAGATACGCAGTATTTT.

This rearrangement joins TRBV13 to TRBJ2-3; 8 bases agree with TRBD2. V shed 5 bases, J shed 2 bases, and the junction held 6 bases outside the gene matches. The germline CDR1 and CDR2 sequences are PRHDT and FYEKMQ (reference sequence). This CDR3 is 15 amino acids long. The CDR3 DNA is TGTGCCAGCAGCGCCCGGACTAGCCCCACAGATACGCAGTATTTT. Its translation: CASSARTSPTDTQYF. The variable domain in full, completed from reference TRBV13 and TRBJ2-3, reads AAGVIQSPRHLIKEKRETATLKCYPIPRHDTVYWYQQGPGQDPQFLISFYEKMQSDKGSIPDRFSAQQFSDYHSELNMSSLELGDSALYFCASSARTSPTDTQYFGPGTRLTVL.

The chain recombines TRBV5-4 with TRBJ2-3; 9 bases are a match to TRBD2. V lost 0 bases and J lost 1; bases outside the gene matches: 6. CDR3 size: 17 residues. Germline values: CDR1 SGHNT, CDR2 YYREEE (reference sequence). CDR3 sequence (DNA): TGTGCCAGCAGCTTGGCTGGGGAGCGGGGGGGCACAGATACGCAGTATTTT. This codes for CASSLAGERGGTDTQYF.

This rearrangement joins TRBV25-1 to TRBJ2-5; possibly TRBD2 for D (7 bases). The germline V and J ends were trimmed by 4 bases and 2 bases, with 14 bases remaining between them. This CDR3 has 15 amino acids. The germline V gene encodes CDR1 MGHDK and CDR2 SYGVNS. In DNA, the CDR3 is TGTGCCAGCAGTGCCGGGGGGCCCCCACAAGAGACCCAGTACTTC. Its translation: CASSAGGPPQETQYF.

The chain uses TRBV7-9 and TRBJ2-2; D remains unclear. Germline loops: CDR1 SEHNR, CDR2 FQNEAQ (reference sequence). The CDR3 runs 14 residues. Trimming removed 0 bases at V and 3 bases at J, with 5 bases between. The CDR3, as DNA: TGTGCCAGCAGCTTAGCGAGGCACACCGGGGAGCTGTTTTTT. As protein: CASSLARHTGELFF.

CDR3 protein: CASSPLASYEQFF. The CDR3, as DNA: TGTGCCAGCTCACCACTGGCAAGTTATGAGCAGTTCTTC. This sequence joins TRBV18 and TRBJ2-1; D gene ambiguous. The CDR3 is 13 amino acids. Germline CDR1 KGHSH, CDR2 LQKENI. V dropped 1 base and J dropped 8 bases, with 9 bases sitting between them. Together with reference TRBV18 and TRBJ2-1, the CDR3 gives the full variable domain: NAGVMQNPRHLVRRRGQEARLRCSPMKGHSHVYWYRQLPEEGLKFMVYLQKENIIDESGMPKERFSAEFPKEGPSILRIQQVVRGDSAAYFCASSPLASYEQFFGPGTRLTVL.

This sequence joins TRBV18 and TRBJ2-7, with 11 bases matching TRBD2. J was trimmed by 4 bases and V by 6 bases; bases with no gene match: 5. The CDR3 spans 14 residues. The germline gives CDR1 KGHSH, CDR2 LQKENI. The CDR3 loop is CASSLSGRAYEQYF. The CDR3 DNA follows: TGTGCCAGCTCCCTTAGCGGGAGGGCTTACGAGCAGTACTTC.

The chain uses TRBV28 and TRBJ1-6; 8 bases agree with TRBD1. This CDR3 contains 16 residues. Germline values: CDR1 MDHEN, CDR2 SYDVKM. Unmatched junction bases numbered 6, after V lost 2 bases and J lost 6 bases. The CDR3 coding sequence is TGTGCCAGCAGTTTACTGGACAGGGTGGCTAATTCACCCCTCCACTTT. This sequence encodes CASSLLDRVANSPLHF.

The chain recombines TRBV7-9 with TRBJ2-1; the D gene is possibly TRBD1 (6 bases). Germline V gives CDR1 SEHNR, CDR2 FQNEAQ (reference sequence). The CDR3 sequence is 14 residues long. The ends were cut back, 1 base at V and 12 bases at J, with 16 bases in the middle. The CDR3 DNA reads TGTGCCAGCAGCTTAGTAGGGGGAGTCCCAGCGCAGTTCTTC. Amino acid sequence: CASSLVGGVPAQFF.

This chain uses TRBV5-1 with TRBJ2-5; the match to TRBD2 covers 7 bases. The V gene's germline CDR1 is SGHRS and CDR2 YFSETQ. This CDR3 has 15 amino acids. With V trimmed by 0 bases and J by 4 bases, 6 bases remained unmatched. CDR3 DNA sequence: TGCGCCAGCAGCTTGGTAGTCACGGGGGGAGAGACCCAGTACTTC. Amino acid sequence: CASSLVVTGGETQYF.

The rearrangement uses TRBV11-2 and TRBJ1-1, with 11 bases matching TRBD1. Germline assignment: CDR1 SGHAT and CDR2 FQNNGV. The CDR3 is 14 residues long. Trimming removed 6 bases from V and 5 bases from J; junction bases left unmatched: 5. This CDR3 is CASRVGTGGTEAFF. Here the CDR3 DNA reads TGTGCCAGCAGGGTCGGGACAGGGGGAACTGAAGCTTTCTTT. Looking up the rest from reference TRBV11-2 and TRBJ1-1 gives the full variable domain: EAGVAQSPRYKIIEKRQSVAFWCNPISGHATLYWYQQILGQGPKLLIQFQNNGVVDDSQLPKDRFSAERLKGVDSTLKIQPAKLEDSAVYLCASRVGTGGTEAFFGQGTRLTVV.

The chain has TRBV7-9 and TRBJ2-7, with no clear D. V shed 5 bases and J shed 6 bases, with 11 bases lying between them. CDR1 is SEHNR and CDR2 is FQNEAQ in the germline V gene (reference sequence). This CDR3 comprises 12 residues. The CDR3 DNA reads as TGTGCCAGCAGCCACCGGGTTGGCGAGCAGTACTTC. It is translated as CASSHRVGEQYF.

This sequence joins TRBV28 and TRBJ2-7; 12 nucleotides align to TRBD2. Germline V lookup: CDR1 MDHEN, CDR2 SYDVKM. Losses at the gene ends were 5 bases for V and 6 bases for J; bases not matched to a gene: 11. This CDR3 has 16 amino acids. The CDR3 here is CASSPLAGGPLREQYF. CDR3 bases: TGTGCCAGCAGTCCTCTAGCGGGGGGGCCCTTACGCGAGCAGTACTTC.

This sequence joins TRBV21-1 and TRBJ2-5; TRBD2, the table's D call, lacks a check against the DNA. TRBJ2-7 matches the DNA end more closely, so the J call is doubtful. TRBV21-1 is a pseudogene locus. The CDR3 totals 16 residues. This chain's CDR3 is CASSKSGREIVGEQYF. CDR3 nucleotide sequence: TGTGCCAGCAGCAAATCTGGGCGGGAGATCGTCGGCGAGCAGTACTTC.

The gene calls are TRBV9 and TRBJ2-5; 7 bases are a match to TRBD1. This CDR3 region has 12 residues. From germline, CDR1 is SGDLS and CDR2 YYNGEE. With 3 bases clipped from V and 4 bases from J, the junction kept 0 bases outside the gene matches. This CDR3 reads CASSDRGETQYF. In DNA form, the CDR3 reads TGTGCCAGCAGCGACAGGGGAGAGACCCAGTACTTC.

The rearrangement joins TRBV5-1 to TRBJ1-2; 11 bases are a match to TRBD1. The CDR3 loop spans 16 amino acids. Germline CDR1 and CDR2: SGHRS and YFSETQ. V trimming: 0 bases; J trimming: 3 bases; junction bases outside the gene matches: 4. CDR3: CASSLDGTGGYYGYTF. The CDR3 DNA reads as TGCGCCAGCAGCTTGGACGGGACAGGGGGGTACTATGGCTACACCTTC. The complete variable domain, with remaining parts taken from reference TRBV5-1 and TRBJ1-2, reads KAGVTQTPRYLIKTRGQQVTLSCSPISGHRSVSWYQQTPGQGLQFLFEYFSETQRNKGNFPGRFSGRQFSNSRSEMNVSTLELGDSALYLCASSLDGTGGYYGYTFGSGTRLTVV.

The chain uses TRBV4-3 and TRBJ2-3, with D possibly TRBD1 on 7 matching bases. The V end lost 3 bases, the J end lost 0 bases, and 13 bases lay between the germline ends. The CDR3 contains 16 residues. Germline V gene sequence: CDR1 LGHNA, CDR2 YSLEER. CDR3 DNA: TGCGCCAGCAGCCAGGCGGGACAGAGCAGCACAGATACGCAGTATTTT. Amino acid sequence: CASSQAGQSSTDTQYF.

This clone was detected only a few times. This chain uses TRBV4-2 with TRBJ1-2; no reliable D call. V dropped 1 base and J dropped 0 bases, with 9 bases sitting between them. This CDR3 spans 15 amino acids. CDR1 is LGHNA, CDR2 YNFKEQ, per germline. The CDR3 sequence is CASSQGSGANYGYTF. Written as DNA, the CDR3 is TGTGCCAGCAGCCAAGGTTCCGGAGCTAACTATGGCTACACCTTC.

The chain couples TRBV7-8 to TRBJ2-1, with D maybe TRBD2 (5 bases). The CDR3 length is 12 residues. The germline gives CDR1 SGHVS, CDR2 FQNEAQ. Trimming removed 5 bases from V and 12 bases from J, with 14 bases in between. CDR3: CASSARWTGQFF. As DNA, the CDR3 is TGTGCCAGCAGCGCCCGATGGACTGGGCAGTTCTTC.

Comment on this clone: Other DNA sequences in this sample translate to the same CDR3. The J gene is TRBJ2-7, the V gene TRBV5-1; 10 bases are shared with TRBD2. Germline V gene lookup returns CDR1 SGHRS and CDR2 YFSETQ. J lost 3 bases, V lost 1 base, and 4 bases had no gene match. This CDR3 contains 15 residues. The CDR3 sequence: CASSLSSGRNYEQYF. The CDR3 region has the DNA TGCGCCAGCAGCTTGTCTAGCGGGAGAAACTACGAGCAGTACTTC.

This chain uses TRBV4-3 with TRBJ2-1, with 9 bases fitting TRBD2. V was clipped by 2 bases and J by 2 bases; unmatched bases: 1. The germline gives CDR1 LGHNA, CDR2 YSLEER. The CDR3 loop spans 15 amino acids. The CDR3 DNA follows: TGCGCCAGCAGCCAATCTAGCGGGACCTACAATGAGCAGTTCTTC. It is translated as CASSQSSGTYNEQFF.

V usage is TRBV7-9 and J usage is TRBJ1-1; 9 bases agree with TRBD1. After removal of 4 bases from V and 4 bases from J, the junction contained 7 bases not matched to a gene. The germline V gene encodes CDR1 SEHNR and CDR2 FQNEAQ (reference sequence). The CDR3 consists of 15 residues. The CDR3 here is CASSSTGGVGTEAFF. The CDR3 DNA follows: TGTGCCAGCAGCTCAACAGGGGGCGTTGGCACTGAAGCTTTCTTT. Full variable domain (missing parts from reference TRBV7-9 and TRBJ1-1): DTGVSQNPRHKITKRGQNVTFRCDPISEHNRLYWYRQTLGQGPEFLTYFQNEAQLEKSRLLSDRFSAERPKGSFSTLEIQRTEQGDSAMYLCASSSTGGVGTEAFFGQGTRLTVV.

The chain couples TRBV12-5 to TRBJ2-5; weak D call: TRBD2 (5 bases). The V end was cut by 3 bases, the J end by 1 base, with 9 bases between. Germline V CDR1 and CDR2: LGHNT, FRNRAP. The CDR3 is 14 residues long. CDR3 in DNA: TGTGCTAGTGGTTTCACGGCGGGCCAAGAGACCCAGTACTTC. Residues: CASGFTAGQETQYF.

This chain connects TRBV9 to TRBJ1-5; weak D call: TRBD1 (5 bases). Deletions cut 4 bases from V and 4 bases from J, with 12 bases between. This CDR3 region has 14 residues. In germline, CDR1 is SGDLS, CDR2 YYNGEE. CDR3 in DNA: TGTGCCAGCAGCCACGGGGGGGAAAATCAGCCCCAGCATTTT. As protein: CASSHGGENQPQHF.